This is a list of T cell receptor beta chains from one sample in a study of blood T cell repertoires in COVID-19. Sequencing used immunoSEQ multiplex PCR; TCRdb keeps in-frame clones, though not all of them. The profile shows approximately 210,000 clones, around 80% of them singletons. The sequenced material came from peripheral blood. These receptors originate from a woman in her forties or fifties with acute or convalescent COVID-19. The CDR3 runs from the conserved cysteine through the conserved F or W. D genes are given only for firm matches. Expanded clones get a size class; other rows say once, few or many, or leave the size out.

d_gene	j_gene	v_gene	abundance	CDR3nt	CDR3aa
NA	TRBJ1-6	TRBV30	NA	TGTGCCTGGGGGGGCAGGGGCCATTCACCCCTCCACTTT	CAWGGRGHSPLHF
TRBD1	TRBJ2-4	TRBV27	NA	TGTGCCAGCAGCACCAAGAGACAGGGGGCTTTCCAAAACATTCAGTACTTC	CASSTKRQGAFQNIQYF
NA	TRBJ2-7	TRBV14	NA	TGTGCCAGCAGCCTTCCCCGGGGTAGCGTGAGGCTCGAGCAGTACTTC	CASSLPRGSVRLEQYF
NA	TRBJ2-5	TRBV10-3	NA	TGTGCCATCAGGGGACAAAACCAAGAGACCCAGTACTTC	CAIRGQNQETQYF
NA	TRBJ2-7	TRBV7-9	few	TGTGCCAGCGTCTTCGCGCCTGAAGACGAGCAGTACTTC	CASVFAPEDEQYF
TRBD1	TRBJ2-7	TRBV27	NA	TGTGCCAGCAGTTTCCTCCCGGACAGGGCCCCTGGGGAGCAGTACTTC	CASSFLPDRAPGEQYF
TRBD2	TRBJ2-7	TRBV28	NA	TGTGCCACCTCTGGGACTAGCCCCTCCTACGAGCAGTACTTC	CATSGTSPSYEQYF
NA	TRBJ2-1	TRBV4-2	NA	TGTGCCAGCAGCCAAGGTCCTCCAATATCTCGGGGCTACAATGAGCAGTTCTTC	CASSQGPPISRGYNEQFF
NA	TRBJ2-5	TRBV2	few	TGTGCCAGCAGTGAGAGGGGAGGAGGGACCCAGTACTTC	CASSERGGGTQYF
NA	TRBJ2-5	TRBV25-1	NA	TGTGCCAGCAGCAAATTTGAGACCCAGTACTTC	CASSKFETQYF
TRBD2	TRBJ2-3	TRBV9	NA	TGTGCCAGCAGCGTAGGGGCTAGCGGGAGGTCAGATACGCAGTATTTT	CASSVGASGRSDTQYF
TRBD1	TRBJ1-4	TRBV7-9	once	TGTGCCAGCAGCTTCCCCGTAACCCCGACAGGGCAAAATGAAAAACTGTTTTTT	CASSFPVTPTGQNEKLFF
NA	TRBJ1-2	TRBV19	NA	TGTGCCAGTAGGCCGGTTTCTAACTATGGCTACACCTTC	CASRPVSNYGYTF
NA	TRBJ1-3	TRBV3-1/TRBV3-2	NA	TGTGCCAGCAGCCACCCCACGTCAGGTGGAAACACCATATATTTT	CASSHPTSGGNTIYF
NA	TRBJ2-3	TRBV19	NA	TGTGCCAGTAGTGCCTTCACTAGCCGTCTCACAGATACGCAGTATTTT	CASSAFTSRLTDTQYF